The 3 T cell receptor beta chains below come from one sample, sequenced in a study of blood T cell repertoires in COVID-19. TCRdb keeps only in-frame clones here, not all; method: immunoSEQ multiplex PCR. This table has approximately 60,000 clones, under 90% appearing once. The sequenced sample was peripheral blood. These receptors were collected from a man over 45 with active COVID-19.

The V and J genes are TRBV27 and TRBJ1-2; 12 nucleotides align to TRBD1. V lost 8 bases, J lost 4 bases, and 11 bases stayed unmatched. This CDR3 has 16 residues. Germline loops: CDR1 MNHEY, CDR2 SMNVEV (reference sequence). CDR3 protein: CASRRDRGRSTYGYTF. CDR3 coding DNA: TGTGCCAGCCGCCGGGACAGGGGGCGGTCTACCTATGGCTACACCTTC.

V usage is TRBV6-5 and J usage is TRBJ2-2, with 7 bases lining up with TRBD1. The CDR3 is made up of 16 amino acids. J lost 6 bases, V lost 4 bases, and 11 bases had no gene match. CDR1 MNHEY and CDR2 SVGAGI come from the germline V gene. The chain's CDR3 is CASSSWVGGGSGELFF. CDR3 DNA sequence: TGTGCCAGCAGTTCCTGGGTAGGGGGCGGATCCGGGGAGCTGTTTTTT.

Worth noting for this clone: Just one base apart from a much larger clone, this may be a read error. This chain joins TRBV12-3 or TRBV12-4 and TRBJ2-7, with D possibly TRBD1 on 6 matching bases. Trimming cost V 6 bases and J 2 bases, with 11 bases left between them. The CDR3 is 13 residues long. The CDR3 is CASSPGTPYEQYF. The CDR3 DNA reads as TGTGCCAGCAGCCCCGGGACACCCTACGAGCAGTACTTC.